This T cell receptor beta chain was identified in a study of T cells after somatic rescue of genetic block. V lost 0 bases and J 1 base, leaving 11 bases between the germline ends. Germline CDR1 MGHRA, CDR2 YSYEKL. The CDR3 extends over 16 amino acids. TCRdb's copy holds only in-frame clones and misses some; the assay was immunoSEQ multiplex PCR. The table records 9,500 to 15,000 clones, around 70% of them present only once. This TCR was sampled from a boy aged 10-17 years. J is TRBJ2-3 and V is TRBV4-1; TRBD2 might be the D (5 bases). The sequencing input was peripheral blood mononuclear cells (PBMCs). CDR3 nucleotides: TGCGCCAGCAGCCAAGACCGACGGGAAGGCACAGATACGCAGTATTTT. Translation: CASSQDRREGTDTQYF.